Below, 2 T cell receptor beta chains from the same sample are listed, as sequenced in a study of T cell changes during pregnancy in multiple sclerosis. Repertoires were generated with immunoSEQ multiplex PCR, while TCRdb's copy carries only in-frame clones and drops some. The repertoire holds 30,000 or so clones, under 95% seen once, with 6.2% in the top ten. The specimen was CD8+ T cells from peripheral blood mononuclear cells, collected before pregnancy. The receptors were sampled from a female donor with multiple sclerosis, enrolled in a pregnancy study.

The chain employs TRBV6-1 and TRBJ1-5, with D unclear. V lost 6 bases, J lost 6 bases, and 12 bases lay in between. The CDR3 runs 13 residues. The V gene's germline CDR1 is MNHNS and CDR2 SASEGT. The CDR3 nucleotides read TGTGCCAGCAGGTCCCAGGAAAGTCAGCCCCAGCATTTT. Its translation: CASRSQESQPQHF.

The rearrangement uses TRBV7-9 and TRBJ2-5; 13 positions match TRBD2. The germline gives CDR1 SEHNR, CDR2 FQNEAQ (reference sequence). The CDR3 consists of 16 residues. Germline trimming cut 5 bases from V and 4 bases from J; bases unmatched to any gene: 7. CDR3 sequence reads: CASSPRTSGSVETQYF. The CDR3 region has the DNA TGTGCCAGCAGCCCAAGGACTAGCGGGAGTGTAGAGACCCAGTACTTC.